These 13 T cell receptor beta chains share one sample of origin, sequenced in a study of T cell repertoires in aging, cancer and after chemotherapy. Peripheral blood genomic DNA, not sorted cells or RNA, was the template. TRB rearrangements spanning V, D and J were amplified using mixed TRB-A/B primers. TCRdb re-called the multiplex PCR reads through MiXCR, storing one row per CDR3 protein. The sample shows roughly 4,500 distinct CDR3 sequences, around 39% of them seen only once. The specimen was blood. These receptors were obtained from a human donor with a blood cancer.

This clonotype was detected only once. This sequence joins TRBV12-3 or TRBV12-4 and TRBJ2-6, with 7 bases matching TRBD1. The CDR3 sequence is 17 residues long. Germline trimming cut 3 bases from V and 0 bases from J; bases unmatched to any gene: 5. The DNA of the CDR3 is TGTGCCAGCAGTTTGGACAGGACCCTCTCTGGGGCCAACGTCCTGACTTTC. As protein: CASSLDRTLSGANVLTF.

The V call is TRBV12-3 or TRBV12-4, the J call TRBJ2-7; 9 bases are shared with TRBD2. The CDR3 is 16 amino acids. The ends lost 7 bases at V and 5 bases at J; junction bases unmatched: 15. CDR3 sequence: CASKATWTSEKDEQYF. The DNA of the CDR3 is TGTGCCAGCAAAGCCACTTGGACTAGCGAGAAGGACGAGCAGTACTTC.

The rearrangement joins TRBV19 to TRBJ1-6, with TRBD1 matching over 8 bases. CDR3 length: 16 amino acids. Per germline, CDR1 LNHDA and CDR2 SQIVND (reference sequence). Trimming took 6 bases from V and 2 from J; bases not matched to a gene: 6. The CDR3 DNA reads TGTGCCAGTAGCGGAGGACAGGGCGCCTATAATTCACCCCTCCACTTT. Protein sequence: CASSGGQGAYNSPLHF.

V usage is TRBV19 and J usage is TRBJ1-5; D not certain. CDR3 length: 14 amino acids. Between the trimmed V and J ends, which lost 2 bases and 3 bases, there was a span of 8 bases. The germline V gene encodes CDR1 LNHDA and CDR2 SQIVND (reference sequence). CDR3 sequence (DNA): TGTGCCAGTAGTATATCAACATCCAATCAGCCCCAGCATTTT. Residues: CASSISTSNQPQHF.

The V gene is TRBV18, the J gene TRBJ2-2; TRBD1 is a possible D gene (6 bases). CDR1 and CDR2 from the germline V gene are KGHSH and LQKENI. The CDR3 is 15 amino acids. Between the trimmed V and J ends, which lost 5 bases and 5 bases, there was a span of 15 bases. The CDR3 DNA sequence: TGTGCCAGCTCATCTACCCGGACAGCTACCGGGGAGCTGTTTTTT. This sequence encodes CASSSTRTATGELFF.

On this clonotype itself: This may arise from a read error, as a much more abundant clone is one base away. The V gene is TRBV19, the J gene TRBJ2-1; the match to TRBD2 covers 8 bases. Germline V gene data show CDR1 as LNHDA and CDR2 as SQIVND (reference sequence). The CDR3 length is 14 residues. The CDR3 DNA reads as TGTCCCACCGTGCCGGGACTAGGCTACAATGAGCAGTTCTTC. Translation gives CPTVPGLGYNEQFF.

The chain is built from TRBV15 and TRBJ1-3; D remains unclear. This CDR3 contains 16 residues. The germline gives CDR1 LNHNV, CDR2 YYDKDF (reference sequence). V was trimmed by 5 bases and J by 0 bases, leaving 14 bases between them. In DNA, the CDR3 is TGTGCCACCAGCGGGGAGTCTTTCTTCTCTGGAAACACCATATATTTT. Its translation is CATSGESFFSGNTIYF.

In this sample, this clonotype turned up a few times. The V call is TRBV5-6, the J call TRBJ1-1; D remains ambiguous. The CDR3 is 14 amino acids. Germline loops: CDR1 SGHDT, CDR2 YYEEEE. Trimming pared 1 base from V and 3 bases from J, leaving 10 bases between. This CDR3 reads CASSLFSGYTEAFF. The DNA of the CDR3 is TGTGCCAGCAGCTTGTTCTCGGGGTACACTGAAGCTTTCTTT.

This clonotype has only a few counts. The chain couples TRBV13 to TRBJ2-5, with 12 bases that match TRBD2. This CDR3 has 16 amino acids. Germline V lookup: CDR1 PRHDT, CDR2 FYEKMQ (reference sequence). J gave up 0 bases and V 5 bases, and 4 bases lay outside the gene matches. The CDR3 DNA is TGTGCCAGCAGCCTGGGACTAGCGGGCAACCAAGAGACCCAGTACTTC. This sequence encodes CASSLGLAGNQETQYF. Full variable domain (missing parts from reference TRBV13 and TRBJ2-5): AAGVIQSPRHLIKEKRETATLKCYPIPRHDTVYWYQQGPGQDPQFLISFYEKMQSDKGSIPDRFSAQQFSDYHSELNMSSLELGDSALYFCASSLGLAGNQETQYFGPGTRLLVL.

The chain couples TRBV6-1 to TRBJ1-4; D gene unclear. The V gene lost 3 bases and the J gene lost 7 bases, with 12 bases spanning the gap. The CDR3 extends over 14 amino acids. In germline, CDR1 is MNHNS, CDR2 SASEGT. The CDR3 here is CASSDWKDGEKLFF. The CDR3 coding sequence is TGTGCCAGCAGTGACTGGAAAGATGGTGAAAAACTGTTTTTT.

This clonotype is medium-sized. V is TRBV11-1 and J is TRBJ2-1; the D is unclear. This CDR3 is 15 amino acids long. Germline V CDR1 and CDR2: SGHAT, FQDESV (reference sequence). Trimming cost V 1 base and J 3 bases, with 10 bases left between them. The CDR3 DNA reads TGTGCCAGCAGCTTAGGCAGGCCCGGCTACAATGAGCAGTTCTTC. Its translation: CASSLGRPGYNEQFF.

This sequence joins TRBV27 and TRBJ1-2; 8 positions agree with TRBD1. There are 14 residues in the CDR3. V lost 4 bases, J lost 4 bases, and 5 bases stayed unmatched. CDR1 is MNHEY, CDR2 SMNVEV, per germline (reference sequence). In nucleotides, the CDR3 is TGTGCCAGCAGTTCAGAACAGGGGGTCTATGGCTACACCTTC. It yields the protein CASSSEQGVYGYTF.

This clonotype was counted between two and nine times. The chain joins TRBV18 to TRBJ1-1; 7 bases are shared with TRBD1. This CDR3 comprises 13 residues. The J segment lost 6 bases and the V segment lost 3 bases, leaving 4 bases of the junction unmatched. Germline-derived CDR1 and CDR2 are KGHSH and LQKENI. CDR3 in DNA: TGTGCCAGCTCACCTTCAGGACAGGCTGAAGCTTTCTTT. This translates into CASSPSGQAEAFF.